These 2 T cell receptor beta chains came from one sample sequenced in a study of T cell responses to AZD1222 COVID-19 vaccine. TCRdb's copy holds only in-frame clones and misses some; the assay was immunoSEQ multiplex PCR. The repertoire includes around 180,000 clones, about 85% of them detected once, and less than 3% sits in the top ten. This specimen was peripheral blood, taken on day 0 of AZD1222 vaccination. These receptors came from an adult in good health.

The V call is TRBV10-1, the J call TRBJ2-1, with 12 bases matching TRBD2. Germline-derived CDR1 and CDR2 are WNHNN and SYGVQD (reference sequence). With 3 bases clipped from V and 7 bases from J, the junction kept 4 bases outside the gene matches. This CDR3 is 15 amino acids long. The CDR3 nucleotides are TGCGCCAGCAGTGACCCTGGACTAGCGGGGAATGAGCAGTTCTTC. Translating gives CASSDPGLAGNEQFF.

The rearrangement joins TRBV7-2 to TRBJ1-4, with TRBD1 as a possible D gene (5 bases). The V end was cut by 1 base, the J end by 4 bases, with 10 bases between. CDR3 length equals 15 residues. Germline V gene data show CDR1 as SGHTA and CDR2 as FQGNSA. The CDR3, as DNA: TGTGCCAGCAGCTTAGTATCGGGGGTTAATGAAAAACTGTTTTTT. Protein: CASSLVSGVNEKLFF.